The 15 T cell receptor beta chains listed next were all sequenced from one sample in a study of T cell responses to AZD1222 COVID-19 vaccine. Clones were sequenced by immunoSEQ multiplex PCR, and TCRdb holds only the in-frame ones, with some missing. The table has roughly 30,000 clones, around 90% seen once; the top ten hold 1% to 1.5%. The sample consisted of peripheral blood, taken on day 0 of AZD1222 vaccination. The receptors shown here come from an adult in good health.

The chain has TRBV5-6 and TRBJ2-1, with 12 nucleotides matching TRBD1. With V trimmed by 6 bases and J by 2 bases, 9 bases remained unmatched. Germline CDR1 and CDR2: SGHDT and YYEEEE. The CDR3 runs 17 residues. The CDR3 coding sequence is TGTGCCAGCACCCCGGGACAGGGGGCGATCGCCTACAATGAGCAGTTCTTC. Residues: CASTPGQGAIAYNEQFF.

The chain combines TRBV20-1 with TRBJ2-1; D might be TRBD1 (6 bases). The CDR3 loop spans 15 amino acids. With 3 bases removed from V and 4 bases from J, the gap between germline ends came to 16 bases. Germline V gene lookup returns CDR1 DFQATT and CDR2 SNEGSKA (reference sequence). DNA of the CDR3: TGCAGTGCTAGTTCGGGACAACGAATTTACAATGAGCAGTTCTTC. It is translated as CSASSGQRIYNEQFF.

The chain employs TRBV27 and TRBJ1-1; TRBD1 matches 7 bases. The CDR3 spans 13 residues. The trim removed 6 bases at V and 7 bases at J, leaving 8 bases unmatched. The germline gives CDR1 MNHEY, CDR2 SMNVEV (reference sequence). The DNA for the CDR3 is TGTGCCAGCAGGGGAACAGGGGAGGTTGAAGCTTTCTTT. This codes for CASRGTGEVEAFF.

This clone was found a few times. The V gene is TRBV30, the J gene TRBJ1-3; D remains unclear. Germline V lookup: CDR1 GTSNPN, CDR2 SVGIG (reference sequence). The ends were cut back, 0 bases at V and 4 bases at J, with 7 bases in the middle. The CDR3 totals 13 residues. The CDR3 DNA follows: TGTGCCTGGAGTGTTTGGAGCGGAAACACCATATATTTT. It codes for CAWSVWSGNTIYF.

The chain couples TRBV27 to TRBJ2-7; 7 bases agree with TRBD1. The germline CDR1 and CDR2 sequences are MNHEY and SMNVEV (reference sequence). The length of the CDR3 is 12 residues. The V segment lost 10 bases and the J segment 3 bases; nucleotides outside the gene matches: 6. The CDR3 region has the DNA TGTGCCACCCGGGACAGACACTACGAGCAGTACTTC. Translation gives CATRDRHYEQYF.

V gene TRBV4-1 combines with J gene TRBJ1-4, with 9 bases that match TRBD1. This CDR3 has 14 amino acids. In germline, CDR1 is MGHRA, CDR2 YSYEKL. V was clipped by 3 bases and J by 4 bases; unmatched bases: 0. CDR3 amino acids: CASSQGQGNEKLFF. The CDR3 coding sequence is TGCGCCAGCAGCCAGGGACAGGGTAATGAAAAACTGTTTTTT.

As DNA, the CDR3 is TGTGCCAGTAGTAAGTGGGACAGCCTCGAAAAACTGTTTTTT. Amino acids: CASSKWDSLEKLFF. The chain links TRBV19 to TRBJ1-4; 7 bases are a match to TRBD1. In germline, CDR1 is LNHDA, CDR2 SQIVND (reference sequence). The trim removed 4 bases at V and 8 bases at J, leaving 7 bases unmatched. There are 14 residues in the CDR3.

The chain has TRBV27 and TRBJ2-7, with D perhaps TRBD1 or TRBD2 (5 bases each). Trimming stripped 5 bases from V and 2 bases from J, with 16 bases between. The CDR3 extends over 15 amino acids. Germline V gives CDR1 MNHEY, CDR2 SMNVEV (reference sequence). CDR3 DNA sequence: TGTGCCAGCAGTCCTATGAGGGGAGCCGCCTACGAGCAGTACTTC. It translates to CASSPMRGAAYEQYF.

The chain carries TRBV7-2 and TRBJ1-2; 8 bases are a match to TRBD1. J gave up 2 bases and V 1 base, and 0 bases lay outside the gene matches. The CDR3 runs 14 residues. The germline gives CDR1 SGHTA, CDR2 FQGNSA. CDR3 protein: CASSLGDRNYGYTF. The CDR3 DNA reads TGTGCCAGCAGCTTAGGGGACAGGAACTATGGCTACACCTTC.

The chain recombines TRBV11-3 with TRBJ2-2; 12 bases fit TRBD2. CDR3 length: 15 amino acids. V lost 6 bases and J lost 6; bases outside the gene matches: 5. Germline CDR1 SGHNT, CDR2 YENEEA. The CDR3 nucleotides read TGTGCCAGCAGTCCCAGACTAGCGGGAGCCGGGGAGCTGTTTTTT. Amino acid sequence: CASSPRLAGAGELFF.

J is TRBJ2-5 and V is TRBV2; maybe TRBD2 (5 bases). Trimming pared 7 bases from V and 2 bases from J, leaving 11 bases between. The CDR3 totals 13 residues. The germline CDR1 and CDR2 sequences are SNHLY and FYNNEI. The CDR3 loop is CASNRERQETQYF. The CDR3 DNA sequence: TGTGCCAGCAATAGGGAGCGGCAAGAGACCCAGTACTTC.

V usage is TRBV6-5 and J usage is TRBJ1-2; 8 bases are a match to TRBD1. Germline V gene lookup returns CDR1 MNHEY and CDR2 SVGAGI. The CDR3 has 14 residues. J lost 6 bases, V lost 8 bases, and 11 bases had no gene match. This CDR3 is CASRLQTGADGYTF. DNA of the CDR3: TGTGCCAGCCGTCTCCAGACAGGGGCGGATGGCTACACCTTC.

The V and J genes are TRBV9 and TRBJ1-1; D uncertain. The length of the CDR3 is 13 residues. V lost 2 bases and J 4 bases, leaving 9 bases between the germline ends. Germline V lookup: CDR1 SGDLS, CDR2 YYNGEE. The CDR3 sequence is CASSVARSTEAFF. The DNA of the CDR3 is TGTGCCAGCAGCGTCGCCCGATCCACTGAAGCTTTCTTT.

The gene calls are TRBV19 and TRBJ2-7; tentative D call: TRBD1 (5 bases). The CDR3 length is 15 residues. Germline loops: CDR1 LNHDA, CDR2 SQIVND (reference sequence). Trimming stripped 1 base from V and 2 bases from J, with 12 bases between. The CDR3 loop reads CASSIVREGPYEQYF. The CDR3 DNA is TGTGCCAGTAGTATAGTCAGGGAAGGCCCCTACGAGCAGTACTTC.

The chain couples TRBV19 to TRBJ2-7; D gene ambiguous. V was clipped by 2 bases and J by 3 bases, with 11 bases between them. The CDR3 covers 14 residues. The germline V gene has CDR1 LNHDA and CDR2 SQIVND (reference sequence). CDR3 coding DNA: TGTGCCAGTAGTATAAACCATGGGGACTACGAGCAGTACTTC. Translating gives CASSINHGDYEQYF.